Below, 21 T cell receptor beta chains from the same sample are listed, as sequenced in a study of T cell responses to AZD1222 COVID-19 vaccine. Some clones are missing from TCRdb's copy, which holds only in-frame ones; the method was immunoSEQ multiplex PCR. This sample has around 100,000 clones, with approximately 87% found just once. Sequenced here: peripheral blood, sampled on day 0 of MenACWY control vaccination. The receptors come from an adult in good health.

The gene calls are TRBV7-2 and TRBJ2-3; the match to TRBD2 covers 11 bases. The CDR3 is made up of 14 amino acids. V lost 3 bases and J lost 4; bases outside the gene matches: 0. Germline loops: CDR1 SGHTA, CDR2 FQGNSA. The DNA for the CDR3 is TGTGCCAGCAGCTTTAGCGGGGGGGCAGATACGCAGTATTTT. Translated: CASSFSGGADTQYF.

DNA of the CDR3: TGTGCCAGCAGCGTAGGTATTGGGGGACTGGGCGTTGAAGCTTTCTTT. Amino acids: CASSVGIGGLGVEAFF. The chain employs TRBV9 and TRBJ1-1; D is possibly TRBD1 (5 bases). The CDR3 covers 16 residues. V dropped 0 bases and J dropped 7 bases, with 19 bases sitting between them. The V gene's germline CDR1 is SGDLS and CDR2 YYNGEE.

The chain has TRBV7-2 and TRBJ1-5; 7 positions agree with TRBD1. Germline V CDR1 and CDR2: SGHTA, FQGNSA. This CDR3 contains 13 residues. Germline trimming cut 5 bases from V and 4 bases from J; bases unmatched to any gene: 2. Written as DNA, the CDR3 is TGTGCCAGCAGCCTCAGGGGGAATCAGCCCCAGCATTTT. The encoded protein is CASSLRGNQPQHF.

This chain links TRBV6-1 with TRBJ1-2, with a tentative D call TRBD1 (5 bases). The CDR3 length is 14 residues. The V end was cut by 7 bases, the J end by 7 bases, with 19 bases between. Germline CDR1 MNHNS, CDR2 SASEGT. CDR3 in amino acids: CASTMGLGGSGYTF. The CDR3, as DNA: TGTGCCAGCACCATGGGGTTGGGGGGTAGTGGCTACACCTTC.

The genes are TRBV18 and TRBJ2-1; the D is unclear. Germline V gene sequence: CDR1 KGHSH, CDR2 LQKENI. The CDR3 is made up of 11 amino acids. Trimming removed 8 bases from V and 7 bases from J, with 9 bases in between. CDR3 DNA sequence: TGTGCCAGCACTGAGAGGAATGAGCAGTTCTTC. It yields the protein CASTERNEQFF.

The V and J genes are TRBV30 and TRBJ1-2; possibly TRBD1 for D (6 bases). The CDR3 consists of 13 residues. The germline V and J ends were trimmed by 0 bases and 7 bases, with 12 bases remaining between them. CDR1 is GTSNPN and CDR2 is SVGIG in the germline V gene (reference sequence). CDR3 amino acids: CAWSVQGLGGYTF. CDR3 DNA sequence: TGTGCCTGGAGTGTACAGGGCCTTGGTGGCTACACCTTC.

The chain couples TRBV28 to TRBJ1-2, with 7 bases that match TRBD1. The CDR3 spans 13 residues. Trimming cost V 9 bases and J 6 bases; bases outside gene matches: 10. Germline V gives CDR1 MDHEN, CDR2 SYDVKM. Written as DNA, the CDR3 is TGTGCCAGTCACAGGGGCACTAATAATGGCTACACCTTC. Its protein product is CASHRGTNNGYTF.

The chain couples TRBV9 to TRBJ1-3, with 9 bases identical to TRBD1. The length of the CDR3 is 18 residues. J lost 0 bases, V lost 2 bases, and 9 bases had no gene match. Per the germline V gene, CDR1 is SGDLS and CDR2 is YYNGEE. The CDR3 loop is CASSVQATGGTSGNTIYF. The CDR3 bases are TGTGCCAGCAGCGTCCAAGCCACAGGGGGCACCTCTGGAAACACCATATATTTT.

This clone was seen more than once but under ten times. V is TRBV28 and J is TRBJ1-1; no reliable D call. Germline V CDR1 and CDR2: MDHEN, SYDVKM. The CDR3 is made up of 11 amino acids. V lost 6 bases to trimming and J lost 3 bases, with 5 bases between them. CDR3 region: CASSYYTEAFF. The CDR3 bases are TGTGCCAGCAGCTACTACACTGAAGCTTTCTTT.

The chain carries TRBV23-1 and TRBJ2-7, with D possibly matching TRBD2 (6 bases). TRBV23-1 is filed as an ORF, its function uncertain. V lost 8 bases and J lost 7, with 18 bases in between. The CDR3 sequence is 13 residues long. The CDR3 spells CASVPGADGEQYF. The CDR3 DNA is TGCGCCAGCGTACCGGGAGCAGATGGGGAGCAGTACTTC.

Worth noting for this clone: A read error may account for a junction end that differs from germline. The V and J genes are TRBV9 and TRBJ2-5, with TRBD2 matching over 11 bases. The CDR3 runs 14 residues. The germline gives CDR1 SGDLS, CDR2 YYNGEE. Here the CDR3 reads CASNVAGGHETQYF. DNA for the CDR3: TGTGCCAGCAACGTAGCGGGGGGGCATGAGACCCAGTACTTC. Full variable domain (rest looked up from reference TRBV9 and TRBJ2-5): DSGVTQTPKHLITATGQRVTLRCSPRSGDLSVYWYQQSLDQGLQFLIQYYNGEERAKGNILERFSAQQFPDLHSELNLSSLELGDSALYFCASNVAGGHETQYFGPGTRLLVL.

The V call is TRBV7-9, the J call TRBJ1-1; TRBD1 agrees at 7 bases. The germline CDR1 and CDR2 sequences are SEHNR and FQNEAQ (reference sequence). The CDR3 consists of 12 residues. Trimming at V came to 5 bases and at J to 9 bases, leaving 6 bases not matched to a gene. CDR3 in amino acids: CASSPQGQQAFF. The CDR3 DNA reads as TGTGCCAGCAGCCCTCAGGGACAGCAAGCTTTCTTT.

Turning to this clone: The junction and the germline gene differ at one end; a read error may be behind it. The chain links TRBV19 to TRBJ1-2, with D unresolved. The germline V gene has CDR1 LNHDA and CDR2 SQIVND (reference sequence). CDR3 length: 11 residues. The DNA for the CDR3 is TGTGCCAGCGGACGGAACTATAGCTACACCTTC. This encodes CASGRNYSYTF.

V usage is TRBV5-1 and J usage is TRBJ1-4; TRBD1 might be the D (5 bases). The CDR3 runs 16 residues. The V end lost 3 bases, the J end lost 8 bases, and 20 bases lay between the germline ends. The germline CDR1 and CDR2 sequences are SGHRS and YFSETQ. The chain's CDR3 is CASSSGGRVEREKLFF. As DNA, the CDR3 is TGCGCCAGCAGCTCGGGAGGCAGGGTTGAAAGAGAAAAACTGTTTTTT. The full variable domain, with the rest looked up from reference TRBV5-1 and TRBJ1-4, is KAGVTQTPRYLIKTRGQQVTLSCSPISGHRSVSWYQQTPGQGLQFLFEYFSETQRNKGNFPGRFSGRQFSNSRSEMNVSTLELGDSALYLCASSSGGRVEREKLFFGSGTQLSVL.

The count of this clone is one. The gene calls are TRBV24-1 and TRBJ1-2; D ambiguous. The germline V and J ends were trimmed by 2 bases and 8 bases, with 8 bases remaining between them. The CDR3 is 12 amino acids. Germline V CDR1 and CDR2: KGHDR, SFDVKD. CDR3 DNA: TGTGCCACCAGTGATTCTGGTTTAGGCTACACCTTC. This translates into CATSDSGLGYTF.

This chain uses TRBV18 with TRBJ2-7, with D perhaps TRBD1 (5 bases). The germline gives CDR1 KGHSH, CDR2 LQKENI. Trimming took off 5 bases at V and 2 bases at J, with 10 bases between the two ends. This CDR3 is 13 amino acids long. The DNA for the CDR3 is TGTGCCAGCTCATCTCAGGGTACCTACGAGCAGTACTTC. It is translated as CASSSQGTYEQYF. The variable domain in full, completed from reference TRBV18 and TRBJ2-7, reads NAGVMQNPRHLVRRRGQEARLRCSPMKGHSHVYWYRQLPEEGLKFMVYLQKENIIDESGMPKERFSAEFPKEGPSILRIQQVVRGDSAAYFCASSSQGTYEQYFGPGTRLTVT.

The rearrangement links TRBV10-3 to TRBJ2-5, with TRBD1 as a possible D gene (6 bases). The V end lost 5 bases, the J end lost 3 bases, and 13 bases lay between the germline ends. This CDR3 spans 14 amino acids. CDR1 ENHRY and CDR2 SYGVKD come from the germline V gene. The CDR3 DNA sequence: TGTGCCATCAGTTCCTCGGACAGAGAAGAGACCCAGTACTTC. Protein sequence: CAISSSDREETQYF.

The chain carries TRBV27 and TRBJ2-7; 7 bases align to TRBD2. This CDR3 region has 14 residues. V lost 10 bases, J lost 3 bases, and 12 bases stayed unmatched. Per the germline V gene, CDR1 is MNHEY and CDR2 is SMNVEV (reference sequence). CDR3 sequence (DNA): TGTGCCACCCGTTTTGGGCGGGAGAGCTACGAGCAGTACTTC. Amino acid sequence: CATRFGRESYEQYF.

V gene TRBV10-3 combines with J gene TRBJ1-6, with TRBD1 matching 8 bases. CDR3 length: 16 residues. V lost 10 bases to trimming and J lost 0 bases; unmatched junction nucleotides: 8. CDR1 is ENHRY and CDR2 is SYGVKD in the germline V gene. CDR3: CATGGVRSSYNSPLHF. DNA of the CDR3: TGTGCCACAGGGGGCGTCAGGAGCTCCTATAATTCACCCCTCCACTTT.

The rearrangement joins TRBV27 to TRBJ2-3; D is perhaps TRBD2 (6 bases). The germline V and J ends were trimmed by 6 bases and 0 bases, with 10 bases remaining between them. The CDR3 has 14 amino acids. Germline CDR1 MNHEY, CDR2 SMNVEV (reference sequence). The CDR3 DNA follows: TGTGCCAGCAGCGGAGGGCTGAGCACAGATACGCAGTATTTT. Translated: CASSGGLSTDTQYF.

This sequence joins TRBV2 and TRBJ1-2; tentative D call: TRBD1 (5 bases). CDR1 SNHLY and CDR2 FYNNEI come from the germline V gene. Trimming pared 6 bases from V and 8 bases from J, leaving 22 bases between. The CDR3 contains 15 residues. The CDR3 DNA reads TGTGCCAGCAGCCTAGCCCGGGGCACCCTCGCGGGCTACACCTTC. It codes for CASSLARGTLAGYTF.